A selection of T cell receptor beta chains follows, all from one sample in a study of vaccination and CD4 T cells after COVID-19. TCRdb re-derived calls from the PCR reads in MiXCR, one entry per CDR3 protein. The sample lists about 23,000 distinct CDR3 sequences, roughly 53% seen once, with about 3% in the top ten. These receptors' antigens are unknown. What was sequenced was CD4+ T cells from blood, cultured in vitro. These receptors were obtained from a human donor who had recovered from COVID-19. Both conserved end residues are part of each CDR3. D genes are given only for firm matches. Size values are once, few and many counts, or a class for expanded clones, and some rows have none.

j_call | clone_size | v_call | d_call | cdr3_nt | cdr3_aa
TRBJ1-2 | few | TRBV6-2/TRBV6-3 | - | TGTGCCAGCAGTTACGAGGGGATTACTAACTATGGCTACACCTTC | CASSYEGITNYGYTF
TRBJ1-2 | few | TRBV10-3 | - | TGTGCCATCAGAGACTATGGCTACACCTTC | CAIRDYGYTF
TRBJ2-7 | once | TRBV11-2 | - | TGTGCCAGCAGCCCCACTAGGGACTTTTACGAGCAGTACTTC | CASSPTRDFYEQYF
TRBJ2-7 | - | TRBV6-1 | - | TGTGCCAGCCCGTCGAATATCGGCGAGCAGTACTTC | CASPSNIGEQYF
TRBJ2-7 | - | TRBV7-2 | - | TGTGCCCCTCGAGGGGGGTGGACATTCTACGAGCAGTACTTC | CAPRGGWTFYEQYF
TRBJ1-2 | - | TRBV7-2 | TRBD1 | TGTGCCAGCAGCTACGGGACAGGGGACTATGGCTACACCTTC | CASSYGTGDYGYTF
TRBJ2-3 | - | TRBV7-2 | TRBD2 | TGTGCCAGCAGCTCCTCAGCGGGAGGGCCGGATACGCAGTATTTT | CASSSSAGGPDTQYF
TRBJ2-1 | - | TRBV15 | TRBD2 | TGTGCCACCAGCACCGGGACTAGCGGGGGTGGTGAGCAGTTCTTC | CATSTGTSGGGEQFF
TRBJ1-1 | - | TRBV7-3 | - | TGTGCCAGCAGCCCTGGACTTTGGACTGAAGCTTTCTTT | CASSPGLWTEAFF
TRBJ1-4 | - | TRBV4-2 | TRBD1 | TGTGCCAGCAGCCAAGACCCCCGACAGGGCGGATGGACTAATGAAAAACTGTTTTTT | CASSQDPRQGGWTNEKLFF